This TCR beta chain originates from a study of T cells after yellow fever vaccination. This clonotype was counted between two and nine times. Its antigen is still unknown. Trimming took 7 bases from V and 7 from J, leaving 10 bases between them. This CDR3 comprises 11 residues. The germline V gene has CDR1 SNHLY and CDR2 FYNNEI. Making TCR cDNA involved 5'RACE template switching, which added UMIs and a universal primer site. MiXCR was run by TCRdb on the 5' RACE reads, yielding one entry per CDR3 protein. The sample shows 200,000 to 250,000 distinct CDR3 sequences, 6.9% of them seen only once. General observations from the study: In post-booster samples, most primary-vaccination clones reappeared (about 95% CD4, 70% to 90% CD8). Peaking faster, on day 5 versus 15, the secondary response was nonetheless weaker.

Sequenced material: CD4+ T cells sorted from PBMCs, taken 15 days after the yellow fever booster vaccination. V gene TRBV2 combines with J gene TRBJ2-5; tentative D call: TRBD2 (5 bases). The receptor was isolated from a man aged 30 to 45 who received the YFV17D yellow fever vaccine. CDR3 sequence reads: CASKRGGTQYF. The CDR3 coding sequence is TGTGCCAGCAAACGGGGTGGGACCCAGTACTTC.